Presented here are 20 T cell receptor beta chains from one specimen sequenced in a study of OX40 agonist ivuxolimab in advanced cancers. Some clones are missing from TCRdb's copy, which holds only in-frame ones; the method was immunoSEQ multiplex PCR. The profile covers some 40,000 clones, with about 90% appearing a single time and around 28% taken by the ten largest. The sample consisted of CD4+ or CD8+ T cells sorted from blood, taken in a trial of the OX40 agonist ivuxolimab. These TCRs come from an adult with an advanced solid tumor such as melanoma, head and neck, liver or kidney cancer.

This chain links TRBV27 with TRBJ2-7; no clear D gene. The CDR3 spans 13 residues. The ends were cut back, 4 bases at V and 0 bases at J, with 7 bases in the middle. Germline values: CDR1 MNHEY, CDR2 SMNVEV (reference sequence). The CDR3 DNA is TGTGCCAGCAGTTATGGGGACTCCTACGAGCAGTACTTC. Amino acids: CASSYGDSYEQYF.

In nucleotides, the CDR3 is TGTGCCAGCAGCTTGGGTCGGAGCGGGGAGCTGTTTTTT. As protein: CASSLGRSGELFF. The V call is TRBV5-4, the J call TRBJ2-2, with D uncertain. Germline lookup yields CDR1 SGHNT and CDR2 YYREEE (reference sequence). This CDR3 contains 13 residues. V was cut by 0 bases and J by 7 bases, with 7 bases left in between.

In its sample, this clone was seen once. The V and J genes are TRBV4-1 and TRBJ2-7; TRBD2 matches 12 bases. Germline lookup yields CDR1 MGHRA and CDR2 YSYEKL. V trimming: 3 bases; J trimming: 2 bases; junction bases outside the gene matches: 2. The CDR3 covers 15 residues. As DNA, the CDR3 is TGCGCCAGCAGCCAGACTAGCGGGAGAGCCTACGAGCAGTACTTC. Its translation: CASSQTSGRAYEQYF.

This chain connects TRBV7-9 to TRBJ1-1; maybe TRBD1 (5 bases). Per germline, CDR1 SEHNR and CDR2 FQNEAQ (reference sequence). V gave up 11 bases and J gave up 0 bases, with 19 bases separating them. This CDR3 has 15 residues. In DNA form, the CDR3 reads TGTGCCTCAGCGGAGGGGACCCCTTTGAACACTGAAGCTTTCTTT. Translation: CASAEGTPLNTEAFF.

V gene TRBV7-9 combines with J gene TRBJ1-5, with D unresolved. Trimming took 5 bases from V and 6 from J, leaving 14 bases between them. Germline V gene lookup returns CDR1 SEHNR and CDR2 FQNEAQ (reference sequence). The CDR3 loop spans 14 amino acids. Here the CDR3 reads CASSQPGHGQPQHF. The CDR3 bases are TGTGCCAGCAGCCAGCCCGGGCATGGTCAGCCCCAGCATTTT.

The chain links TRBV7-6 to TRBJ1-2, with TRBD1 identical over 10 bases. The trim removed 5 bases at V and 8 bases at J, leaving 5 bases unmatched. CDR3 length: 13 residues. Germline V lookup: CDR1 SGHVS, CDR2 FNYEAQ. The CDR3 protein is CASSDRGRDGYTF. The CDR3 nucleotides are TGTGCCAGCAGCGACAGGGGGCGCGACGGCTACACCTTC.

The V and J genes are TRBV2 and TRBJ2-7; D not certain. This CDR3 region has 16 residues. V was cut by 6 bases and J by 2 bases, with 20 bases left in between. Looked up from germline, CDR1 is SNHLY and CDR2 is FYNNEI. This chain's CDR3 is CASSVTVRIRTYEQYF. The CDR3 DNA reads TGTGCCAGCAGCGTCACCGTACGGATAAGAACCTACGAGCAGTACTTC.

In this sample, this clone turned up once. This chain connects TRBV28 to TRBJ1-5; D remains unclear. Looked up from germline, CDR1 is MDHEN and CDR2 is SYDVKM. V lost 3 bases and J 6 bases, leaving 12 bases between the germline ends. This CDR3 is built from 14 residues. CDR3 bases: TGTGCCAGCAGTTTCCCCGGCGGGGTTCAGCCCCAGCATTTT. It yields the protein CASSFPGGVQPQHF.

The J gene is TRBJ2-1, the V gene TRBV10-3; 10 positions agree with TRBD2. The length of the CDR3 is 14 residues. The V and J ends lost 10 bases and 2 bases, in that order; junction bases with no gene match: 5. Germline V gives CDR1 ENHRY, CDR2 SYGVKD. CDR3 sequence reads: CATKLAGTYNEQFF. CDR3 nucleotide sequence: TGTGCCACCAAACTAGCGGGGACCTACAATGAGCAGTTCTTC.

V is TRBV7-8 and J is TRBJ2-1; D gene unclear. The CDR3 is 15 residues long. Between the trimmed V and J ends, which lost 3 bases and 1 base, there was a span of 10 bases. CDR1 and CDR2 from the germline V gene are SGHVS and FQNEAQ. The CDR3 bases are TGTGCCAGCAGCTTTAAAGCACTATCCTACAATGAGCAGTTCTTC. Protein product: CASSFKALSYNEQFF.

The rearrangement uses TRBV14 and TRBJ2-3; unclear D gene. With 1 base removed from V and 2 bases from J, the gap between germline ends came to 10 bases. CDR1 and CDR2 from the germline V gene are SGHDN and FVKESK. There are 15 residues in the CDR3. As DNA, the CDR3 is TGTGCCAGCAGCCAAGTCCGCGCGTCCACAGATACGCAGTATTTT. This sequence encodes CASSQVRASTDTQYF.

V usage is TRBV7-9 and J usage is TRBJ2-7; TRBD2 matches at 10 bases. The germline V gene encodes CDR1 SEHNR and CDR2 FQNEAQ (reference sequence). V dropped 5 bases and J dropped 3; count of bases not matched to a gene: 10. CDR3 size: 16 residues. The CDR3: CASSPIRTSGNYEQYF. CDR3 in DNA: TGTGCCAGCAGCCCGATCCGGACTAGCGGTAACTACGAGCAGTACTTC.

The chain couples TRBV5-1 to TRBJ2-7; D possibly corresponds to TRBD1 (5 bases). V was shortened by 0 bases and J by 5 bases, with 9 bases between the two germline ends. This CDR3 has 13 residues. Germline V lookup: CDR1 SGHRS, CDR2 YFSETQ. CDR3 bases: TGCGCCAGCAGCTTGGGCCAGGGTAACGAGCAGTACTTC. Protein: CASSLGQGNEQYF.

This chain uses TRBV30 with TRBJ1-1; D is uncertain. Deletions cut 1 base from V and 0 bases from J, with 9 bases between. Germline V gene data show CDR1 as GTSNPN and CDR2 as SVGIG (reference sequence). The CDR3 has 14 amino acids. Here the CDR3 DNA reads TGTGCCTGGAGTGCCCGGAACTTGAACACTGAAGCTTTCTTT. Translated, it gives CAWSARNLNTEAFF.

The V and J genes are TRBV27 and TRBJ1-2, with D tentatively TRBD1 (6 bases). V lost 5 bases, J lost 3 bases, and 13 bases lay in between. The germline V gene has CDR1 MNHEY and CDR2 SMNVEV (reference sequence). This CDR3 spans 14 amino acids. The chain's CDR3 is CASSLYQGYYGYTF. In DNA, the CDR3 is TGTGCCAGCAGTCTATACCAGGGGTACTATGGCTACACCTTC.

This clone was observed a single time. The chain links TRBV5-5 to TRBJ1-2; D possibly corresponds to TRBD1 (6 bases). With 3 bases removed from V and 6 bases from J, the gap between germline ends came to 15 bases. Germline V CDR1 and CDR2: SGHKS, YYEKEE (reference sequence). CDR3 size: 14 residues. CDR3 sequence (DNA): TGTGCCAGCAGCTCCGACAGGATTGGGAATGGCTACACCTTC. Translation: CASSSDRIGNGYTF.

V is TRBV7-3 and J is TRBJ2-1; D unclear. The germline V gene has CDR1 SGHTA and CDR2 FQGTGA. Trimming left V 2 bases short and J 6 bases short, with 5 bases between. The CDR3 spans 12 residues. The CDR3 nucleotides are TGTGCCAGCAGCTTAGACTCCAATGAGCAGTTCTTC. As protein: CASSLDSNEQFF.

In nucleotides, the CDR3 is TGTGCCAGCAACCCGCTAGGGAGTTCTAACTATGGCTACACCTTC. Amino acid sequence: CASNPLGSSNYGYTF. The rearrangement uses TRBV27 and TRBJ1-2; no clear D. The V end lost 7 bases, the J end lost 0 bases, and 15 bases lay between the germline ends. Germline-derived CDR1 and CDR2 are MNHEY and SMNVEV (reference sequence). The CDR3 is 15 amino acids.

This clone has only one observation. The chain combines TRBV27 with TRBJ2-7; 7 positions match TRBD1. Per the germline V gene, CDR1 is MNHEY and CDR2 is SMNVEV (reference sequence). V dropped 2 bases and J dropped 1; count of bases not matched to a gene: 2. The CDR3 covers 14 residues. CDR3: CASSLGDSSYEQYF. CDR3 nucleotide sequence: TGTGCCAGCAGTTTAGGGGACAGTTCCTACGAGCAGTACTTC.

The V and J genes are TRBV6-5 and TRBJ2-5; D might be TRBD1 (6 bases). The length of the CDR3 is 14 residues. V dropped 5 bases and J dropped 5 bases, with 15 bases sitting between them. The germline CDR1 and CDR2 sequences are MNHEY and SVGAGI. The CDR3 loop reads CASSPTGIRETQYF. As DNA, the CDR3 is TGTGCCAGCAGTCCAACAGGGATTCGGGAGACCCAGTACTTC.